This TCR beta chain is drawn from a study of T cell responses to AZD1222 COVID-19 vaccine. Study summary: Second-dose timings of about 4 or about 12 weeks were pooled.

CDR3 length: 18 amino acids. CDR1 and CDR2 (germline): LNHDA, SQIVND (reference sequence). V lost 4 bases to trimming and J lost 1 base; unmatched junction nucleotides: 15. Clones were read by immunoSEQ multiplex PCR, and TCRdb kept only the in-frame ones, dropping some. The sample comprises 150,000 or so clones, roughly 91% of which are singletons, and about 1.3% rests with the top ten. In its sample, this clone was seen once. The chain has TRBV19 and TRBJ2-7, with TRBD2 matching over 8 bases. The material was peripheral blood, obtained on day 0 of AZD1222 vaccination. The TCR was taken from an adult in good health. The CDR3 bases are TGTGCCAGTAGTAAAGCGAGAGGCGGGGGGACCCGATCCTACGAGCAGTACTTC. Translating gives CASSKARGGGTRSYEQYF. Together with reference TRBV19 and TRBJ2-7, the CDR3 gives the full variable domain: DGGITQSPKYLFRKEGQNVTLSCEQNLNHDAMYWYRQDPGQGLRLIYYSQIVNDFQKGDIAEGYSVSREKKESFPLTVTSAQKNPTAFYLCASSKARGGGTRSYEQYFGPGTRLTVT.